This T cell receptor beta chain was observed in a study of beta chain features in type 1 diabetes. Study-wide context: Similarity in age, gender and cell yields was seen between patients and healthy donors. Notes on the study in general: Among all four CD4+ subsets, Type 1 diabetes patients had TCRB CDR3s that were moderately but significantly shorter.

Expressed TCRB transcripts got sequenced, as all isolated RNA was reverse transcribed. Profiled with immunoSEQ multiplex PCR; TCRdb holds only in-frame clones, not every one. The data contain a few hundred thousand clones, 11% to 15% of them seen just once; the ten biggest clones take up 6.7%. This clone has ten or more counts. Its antigen is still unknown. Germline CDR1 and CDR2: SGHRS and YFSETQ. CDR3 size: 12 residues. The germline V and J ends were trimmed by 2 bases and 6 bases, with 7 bases remaining between them. This receptor was taken from a man aged 25 to 40 in good health. The genes are TRBV5-1 and TRBJ2-3, with D unresolved. The source material was central memory CD4+ T cells from blood. CDR3 sequence reads: CASSLELDTQYF. The CDR3 DNA reads TGCGCCAGCAGCTTAGAGCTTGATACGCAGTATTTT. Full variable domain (missing parts from reference TRBV5-1 and TRBJ2-3): KAGVTQTPRYLIKTRGQQVTLSCSPISGHRSVSWYQQTPGQGLQFLFEYFSETQRNKGNFPGRFSGRQFSNSRSEMNVSTLELGDSALYLCASSLELDTQYFGPGTRLTVL.